A single sample gave rise to the 8 T cell receptor beta chains below, sequenced in a study of identical twins. MiXCR was run by TCRdb on the 5' RACE reads, yielding one entry per CDR3 protein. Of 500,000 to 550,000 distinct CDR3 sequences in the sample, roughly a fifth were seen once. This sample also appeared in a second study, on T cells expressing NK-cell markers.

Material for sequencing was CD4+ T cells sorted from blood. Receptors were obtained from a woman aged 18-30 years in good health.

Of note for this clonotype: A read error may be the cause here, since a much bigger clone is one base away. The chain carries TRBV6-1 and TRBJ2-7, with D perhaps matching TRBD1 (6 bases). CDR3 length equals 14 residues. Trimming took 7 bases from V and 9 from J, leaving 22 bases between them. CDR1 and CDR2 (germline): MNHNS, SASEGT. The CDR3 DNA follows: TGTGCCAGCAAAACTAAGACAGGACGTAACGGGCAGTACTTC. Its protein is CASKTKTGRNGQYF.

This clonotype was seen a handful of times. V is TRBV6-5 and J is TRBJ2-1, with a weak D call TRBD2 (6 bases). Per germline, CDR1 MNHEY and CDR2 SVGAGI. The CDR3 is made up of 15 amino acids. V was pared by 0 bases and J by 9 bases, with 15 bases between. CDR3 region: CASSYSVRGIREQFF. DNA of the CDR3: TGTGCCAGCAGTTACTCAGTGCGCGGGATACGTGAGCAGTTCTTC.

V is TRBV5-1 and J is TRBJ1-1; unclear D gene. Germline V lookup: CDR1 SGHRS, CDR2 YFSETQ. The V end was cut by 0 bases, the J end by 5 bases, with 17 bases between. CDR3 length: 16 residues. Here the CDR3 reads CASSLEGSRAWTEAFF. Written as DNA, the CDR3 is TGCGCCAGCAGCTTGGAAGGTTCTAGGGCATGGACTGAAGCTTTCTTT. Full variable domain (outside the CDR3, taken from reference TRBV5-1 and TRBJ1-1): KAGVTQTPRYLIKTRGQQVTLSCSPISGHRSVSWYQQTPGQGLQFLFEYFSETQRNKGNFPGRFSGRQFSNSRSEMNVSTLELGDSALYLCASSLEGSRAWTEAFFGQGTRLTVV.

The rearrangement links TRBV12-3 or TRBV12-4 to TRBJ2-5; tentatively, D is TRBD1 or TRBD2 (6 bases each). V gave up 3 bases and J gave up 1 base, with 12 bases separating them. The CDR3 is 15 amino acids. CDR3 sequence: CASSFVGGIQETQYF. The CDR3 DNA sequence: TGTGCCAGCAGTTTCGTCGGGGGCATCCAAGAGACCCAGTACTTC.

This clonotype was counted only a few times. A junction end diverges from the germline sequence, so it may reflect a read error. The J gene is TRBJ1-3, the V gene TRBV5-1, with no clear D. In germline, CDR1 is SGHRS, CDR2 YFSETQ. CDR3 length equals 14 residues. CDR3 in DNA: TGCGCCAGCAGCTTGGAATCTGGGCGAAACACCACATATTTT. Encoded protein: CASSLESGRNTTYF.

The chain recombines TRBV12-3 or TRBV12-4 with TRBJ1-3; D is unclear. V lost 3 bases and J lost 0, with 9 bases in between. CDR3 length: 15 residues. Written as DNA, the CDR3 is TGTGCCAGCAGTTTTGCGCGGAGCTCTGGAAACACCATATATTTT. It encodes CASSFARSSGNTIYF.

This clonotype has just a few counts. This chain uses TRBV7-9 with TRBJ2-7, with TRBD2 matching over 9 bases. Germline V gives CDR1 SEHNR, CDR2 FQNEAQ (reference sequence). V gave up 7 bases and J gave up 2 bases; unmatched junction bases: 3. This CDR3 is 13 amino acids long. CDR3 sequence: CASMLAGAYEQYF. CDR3 sequence (DNA): TGTGCCAGCATGTTAGCGGGAGCCTACGAGCAGTACTTC.

The CDR3 region has the DNA TGCAGTGCTAGACTTCCGGCGACCGTGAACACCGGGGAGCTGTTTTTT. Its translation is CSARLPATVNTGELFF. This rearrangement joins TRBV20-1 to TRBJ2-2, with D unclear. The ends were cut back, 2 bases at V and 1 base at J, with 14 bases in the middle. CDR3 size: 16 residues. Looked up from germline, CDR1 is DFQATT and CDR2 is SNEGSKA (reference sequence).